A selection of T cell receptor beta chains follows, all from one sample in a study of T cell responses to AZD1222 COVID-19 vaccine. This table comes from immunoSEQ multiplex PCR, and its TCRdb copy is limited to in-frame clones, with some not included. Among roughly 100,000 clones listed, over 90% were seen once. The source was peripheral blood, collected on day 0 of AZD1222 vaccination. These receptors all come from an adult in good health. Each CDR3 is given with its conserved first and last residue. Some rows have no size entry. The others give once, few or many, or a class for an expanded clone.

few	TRBV3-1/TRBV3-2	TRBJ2-7	CASSPIAGHEQYF
NA	TRBV6-5	TRBJ2-2	CATRGSGELFF
NA	TRBV27	TRBJ1-1	CASSPLRGGDTEAFF
NA	TRBV6-5	TRBJ1-6	CASSTDRNYNSPLHF
NA	TRBV5-1	TRBJ2-2	CASSLAVPGELFF
NA	TRBV5-1	TRBJ1-1	CASSLIGGNTEAFF
few	TRBV5-6	TRBJ2-5	CASSFGQGSETQYF
once	TRBV4-1	TRBJ1-4	CASSQLQGPANEKLFF
NA	TRBV7-9	TRBJ1-6	CASSPSGAGDNSPLHF
NA	TRBV3-1/TRBV3-2	TRBJ2-7	CASSQTRALVGEQYF
NA	TRBV5-1	TRBJ1-2	CASSSGRDSFNYGYTF
NA	TRBV11-2	TRBJ2-7	CASSLLVHEQYF
NA	TRBV5-1	TRBJ2-7	CASSPGLAGVEEQYF
NA	TRBV5-4	TRBJ2-2	CASSPSGSALNTGELFF
NA	TRBV7-3	TRBJ2-5	CASSLLGTDETQYF
NA	TRBV19	TRBJ2-5	CASRAGPYQETQYF
NA	TRBV18	TRBJ1-6	CASQTGQGGNSPLHF
NA	TRBV6-5	TRBJ2-5	CASSFAGGAETQYF
NA	TRBV19	TRBJ2-2	CASIGTRGVLELFF
NA	TRBV19	TRBJ2-3	CASSRPREAFSTDTQYF
NA	TRBV11-2	TRBJ2-1	CASSFAGATDEQFF
NA	TRBV5-4	TRBJ1-2	CASSPGGGGYGYTF
once	TRBV19	TRBJ1-2	CASSTGTEYGYTF
NA	TRBV18	TRBJ2-7	CASSRGGSYEQYF
once	TRBV24-1	TRBJ1-2	CATSDASGGDYGYTF
NA	TRBV28	TRBJ1-2	CASARRDRGPFDYGYTF
NA	TRBV3-1/TRBV3-2	TRBJ2-3	CGLWGADTQYF
NA	TRBV7-2	TRBJ1-3	CASSFSLSGNTIYF
NA	TRBV30	TRBJ2-7	CAWIRPLGLAGASYEQYF
NA	TRBV7-2	TRBJ2-3	CASSLSGTVSTDTQYF
NA	TRBV4-1	TRBJ1-3	CASSHPTRGVGNTIYF
NA	TRBV14	TRBJ2-1	CASSQVGTSGSRYEQFF
NA	TRBV28	TRBJ2-5	CAMDRGREGVRETQYF
NA	TRBV28	TRBJ2-3	CASSLRQALNTQYF
NA	TRBV5-5	TRBJ2-2	CASSTGYTGELFF
NA	TRBV7-8	TRBJ2-4	CASSLGYGRRNIQYF
NA	TRBV19	TRBJ2-5	CASSSRGWFQETQYF
NA	TRBV5-1	TRBJ2-7	CASRRGQGDDEQYF
once	TRBV24-1	TRBJ2-1	CATSDLRDLGYNEQFF
once	TRBV10-3	TRBJ2-7	CAISEGGYEQYF
once	TRBV2	TRBJ2-7	CASSEGGLAGAHEQYF
NA	TRBV4-3	TRBJ1-1	CASSQDPKGLEAFF
once	TRBV12-3/TRBV12-4	TRBJ1-2	CASSFWEIYGYTF
once	TRBV5-4	TRBJ2-4	CASSRQNKNIQYF
once	TRBV29-1	TRBJ1-2	CSVREGSYGYTF
once	TRBV28	TRBJ1-5	CASTTLYSNQPQHF
NA	TRBV19	TRBJ1-3	CASSPRLSGTIYF
NA	TRBV21-1	TRBJ2-3	CASSKDSSTLGDTQYF
NA	TRBV7-2	TRBJ2-1	CASSTSGYEQFF
NA	TRBV2	TRBJ2-1	CASMGAGTSRPGEQFF
NA	TRBV4-1	TRBJ2-7	CASSPRPLVAAPSSYEQYF
NA	TRBV5-1	TRBJ2-1	CASSLGGRSGSEINEQFF
NA	TRBV2	TRBJ2-6	CASSRTGNGANVLTF
NA	TRBV25-1	TRBJ2-1	CATHGLAGTSYNEQFF
NA	TRBV27	TRBJ1-6	CASSLSTGGGSPLHF